The 27 T cell receptor beta chains below all came from one sample that was sequenced in a study of technical replicates of blood from a few donors. Generated by immunoSEQ multiplex PCR, the TCRdb table keeps only in-frame clones and is missing some. The data show around 76,000 clones, around 97% seen once. The sequencing input was T cells isolated from PBMCs. The source of these receptors is a human donor in good health.

CDR3: CSVEDQGGSSYNEQFF. The CDR3 DNA reads as TGCAGCGTTGAAGATCAGGGAGGGAGCTCCTACAATGAGCAGTTCTTC. This chain joins TRBV29-1 and TRBJ2-1, with 7 bases aligning to TRBD2. Germline assignment: CDR1 SQVTM and CDR2 ANQGSEA. The CDR3 runs 16 residues. Trimming cost V 0 bases and J 0 bases; bases outside gene matches: 5.

This chain joins TRBV28 and TRBJ2-7; the D is unclear. Trimming shortened V by 5 bases and J by 5 bases, and 13 bases separated the two germline ends. CDR3 length: 13 residues. Germline assignment: CDR1 MDHEN and CDR2 SYDVKM. DNA for the CDR3: TGTGCCAGCAGTCCCATCGGTCCCCACGAGCAGTACTTC. The encoded protein is CASSPIGPHEQYF.

The chain carries TRBV28 and TRBJ2-7, with TRBD2 as a possible D gene (7 bases). CDR3 size: 13 residues. In germline, CDR1 is MDHEN, CDR2 SYDVKM. Trimming shortened V by 7 bases and J by 3 bases, and 13 bases separated the two germline ends. DNA for the CDR3: TGTGCCAGCACCTGGGGGGGGCGCTACGAGCAGTACTTC. This gives the protein CASTWGGRYEQYF.

The chain is built from TRBV9 and TRBJ2-3, with TRBD1 identical over 10 bases. This CDR3 has 14 amino acids. The trim removed 3 bases at V and 6 bases at J, leaving 4 bases unmatched. Looked up from germline, CDR1 is SGDLS and CDR2 is YYNGEE. The DNA of the CDR3 is TGTGCCAGCAGCGGACAGGGGGCTGAGGATACGCAGTATTTT. Its protein is CASSGQGAEDTQYF.

The chain employs TRBV2 and TRBJ2-3, with TRBD1 matching 7 bases. CDR3 length equals 14 residues. J lost 0 bases, V lost 4 bases, and 1 base had no gene match. Germline V CDR1 and CDR2: SNHLY, FYNNEI. Here the CDR3 reads CASSGDSSTDTQYF. The CDR3 DNA is TGTGCCAGCAGTGGGGACAGTAGCACAGATACGCAGTATTTT.

This chain uses TRBV27 with TRBJ1-1; the match to TRBD1 covers 8 bases. V lost 5 bases, J lost 3 bases, and 8 bases stayed unmatched. Germline CDR1 is MNHEY and CDR2 is SMNVEV (reference sequence). The CDR3 totals 15 residues. The DNA of the CDR3 is TGTGCCAGCAGTGGACAGGGAGGGTGGCACACTGAAGCTTTCTTT. Translation gives CASSGQGGWHTEAFF.

The V and J genes are TRBV5-4 and TRBJ2-7; 9 nucleotides agree with TRBD1. CDR1 is SGHNT, CDR2 YYREEE, per germline (reference sequence). The CDR3 covers 15 residues. V gave up 0 bases and J gave up 9 bases; unmatched junction bases: 10. CDR3 sequence: CASSLAGQGVLWQYF. CDR3 nucleotides: TGTGCCAGCAGCTTGGCGGGACAGGGTGTTTTGTGGCAGTACTTC.

The V and J genes are TRBV18 and TRBJ2-7; weak D call: TRBD1 (5 bases). This CDR3 is 15 amino acids long. Germline CDR1 and CDR2: KGHSH and LQKENI. Trimming stripped 1 base from V and 2 bases from J, with 12 bases between. CDR3 sequence: CASSPQMTDTYEQYF. The CDR3 coding sequence is TGTGCCAGCTCACCACAGATGACGGACACCTACGAGCAGTACTTC. The entire variable domain, with the rest obtained from reference TRBV18 and TRBJ2-7, is as follows: NAGVMQNPRHLVRRRGQEARLRCSPMKGHSHVYWYRQLPEEGLKFMVYLQKENIIDESGMPKERFSAEFPKEGPSILRIQQVVRGDSAAYFCASSPQMTDTYEQYFGPGTRLTVT.

This chain joins TRBV19 and TRBJ2-5, with 8 positions matching TRBD2. Germline lookup yields CDR1 LNHDA and CDR2 SQIVND (reference sequence). The V gene end was trimmed by 6 bases and the J gene end by 4 bases; junction bases not matched to a gene: 13. CDR3 size: 16 residues. The CDR3 spells CASRLPLAGRGETQYF. CDR3 DNA sequence: TGTGCCAGTAGGCTACCCCTAGCGGGCCGAGGAGAGACCCAGTACTTC.

The chain carries TRBV25-1 and TRBJ2-3; D might be TRBD2 (5 bases). V was trimmed by 3 bases and J by 2 bases, leaving 9 bases between them. Germline V lookup: CDR1 MGHDK, CDR2 SYGVNS. The CDR3 is 14 residues long. The CDR3 here is CASSDGGPTDTQYF. For the CDR3, the DNA is TGTGCCAGCAGTGATGGAGGCCCCACAGATACGCAGTATTTT.

The gene calls are TRBV28 and TRBJ2-7; D remains unclear. The germline V and J ends were trimmed by 1 base and 0 bases, with 7 bases remaining between them. The germline V gene has CDR1 MDHEN and CDR2 SYDVKM. The CDR3 extends over 14 amino acids. This CDR3 is CASSLLVSSYEQYF. The CDR3 DNA is TGTGCCAGCAGTTTATTGGTCAGCTCCTACGAGCAGTACTTC.

This chain links TRBV27 with TRBJ2-5; TRBD2 matches at 7 bases. With 4 bases clipped from V and 3 bases from J, the junction kept 5 bases outside the gene matches. The CDR3 extends over 14 amino acids. In germline, CDR1 is MNHEY, CDR2 SMNVEV (reference sequence). The DNA of the CDR3 is TGTGCCAGCAGTTCGCCGCTAGCGGAAGAGACCCAGTACTTC. This translates into CASSSPLAEETQYF.

The genes are TRBV7-6 and TRBJ2-3, with TRBD2 identical over 13 bases. V lost 4 bases, J lost 4 bases, and 5 bases stayed unmatched. Germline values: CDR1 SGHVS, CDR2 FNYEAQ. CDR3 length: 16 residues. CDR3 DNA sequence: TGTGCCAGCAGCTACGGACTAGCGGGAGTTGCAGATACGCAGTATTTT. Protein product: CASSYGLAGVADTQYF.

The chain couples TRBV5-1 to TRBJ1-1, with D possibly TRBD1 on 6 matching bases. CDR1 SGHRS and CDR2 YFSETQ come from the germline V gene. The V gene lost 4 bases and the J gene lost 0 bases, with 25 bases spanning the gap. The CDR3 totals 19 residues. The CDR3 bases are TGCGCCAGCAGCCAGGTTCTGGGGGCAGGTTGGTCCATGAACACTGAAGCTTTCTTT. Protein product: CASSQVLGAGWSMNTEAFF.

This chain links TRBV14 with TRBJ1-1; weak D call: TRBD1 (5 bases). V lost 1 base and J lost 4, with 13 bases in between. This CDR3 has 15 residues. Germline values: CDR1 SGHDN, CDR2 FVKESK. CDR3 sequence: CASSQGRGFRTEAFF. The CDR3, as DNA: TGTGCCAGCAGCCAAGGGAGGGGATTCCGCACTGAAGCTTTCTTT.

CDR3 DNA sequence: TGTGCCAGCAGTGACTCGAATTCGAGACAGGGGCGCTACACCTTC. Residues: CASSDSNSRQGRYTF. The V gene is TRBV6-4, the J gene TRBJ1-2; 8 bases are shared with TRBD1. V dropped 0 bases and J dropped 9; count of bases not matched to a gene: 9. CDR1 is MRHNA, CDR2 SNTAGT, per germline. This CDR3 comprises 15 residues.

V is TRBV7-9 and J is TRBJ1-2, with TRBD1 matching 9 bases. The CDR3 loop spans 14 amino acids. Germline CDR1 SEHNR, CDR2 FQNEAQ (reference sequence). The V segment lost 5 bases and the J segment 4 bases; nucleotides outside the gene matches: 5. CDR3 sequence reads: CASSPGTGPYGYTF. For the CDR3, the DNA is TGTGCCAGCAGCCCGGGGACAGGGCCCTATGGCTACACCTTC.

This clone was seen once. The chain carries TRBV28 and TRBJ2-6; D gene ambiguous. V was cut by 6 bases and J by 2 bases, with 11 bases left in between. Germline CDR1 is MDHEN and CDR2 is SYDVKM. The CDR3 runs 15 residues. CDR3 residues: CASSPPQAGANVLTF. The CDR3 nucleotides are TGTGCCAGCAGCCCCCCCCAGGCTGGGGCCAACGTCCTGACTTTC.

This sequence joins TRBV7-2 and TRBJ1-2; D perhaps matches TRBD1 (6 bases). This CDR3 has 13 amino acids. The V end was cut by 7 bases, the J end by 7 bases, with 16 bases between. Germline CDR1 reads SGHTA; CDR2 reads FQGNSA. The CDR3 DNA reads as TGTGCCAGCATCGTCGACAGGAGCGGTGGCTACACCTTC. It encodes CASIVDRSGGYTF.

The V gene is TRBV6-5, the J gene TRBJ2-5; 7 bases match TRBD2. The V and J ends lost 0 bases and 2 bases, in that order; junction bases with no gene match: 3. Germline V gene lookup returns CDR1 MNHEY and CDR2 SVGAGI. CDR3 length equals 15 residues. This chain's CDR3 is CASSYSSGTQETQYF. The DNA for the CDR3 is TGTGCCAGCAGTTACTCCAGCGGGACTCAAGAGACCCAGTACTTC.

This chain joins TRBV10-1 and TRBJ1-5; no clear D gene. Trimming stripped 4 bases from V and 7 bases from J, with 11 bases between. The germline V gene encodes CDR1 WNHNN and CDR2 SYGVQD (reference sequence). The CDR3 totals 13 residues. The CDR3 protein is CASSAGIGQPQHF. CDR3 nucleotide sequence: TGCGCCAGCAGTGCGGGGATAGGGCAGCCCCAGCATTTT.

This sequence joins TRBV2 and TRBJ2-5; TRBD2 might be the D (5 bases). CDR1 and CDR2 (germline): SNHLY, FYNNEI. The germline V and J ends were trimmed by 7 bases and 5 bases, with 8 bases remaining between them. The CDR3 is 11 residues long. The CDR3 sequence is CASIGGETQYF. In DNA form, the CDR3 reads TGTGCCAGCATCGGCGGGGAGACCCAGTACTTC.

The chain carries TRBV9 and TRBJ1-2, with TRBD1 matching 10 bases. Per the germline V gene, CDR1 is SGDLS and CDR2 is YYNGEE. This CDR3 is built from 17 residues. After removal of 0 bases from V and 1 base from J, the junction contained 6 bases not matched to a gene. CDR3 amino acids: CASSVGGQGVLNYGYTF. CDR3 nucleotides: TGTGCCAGCAGCGTAGGCGGACAGGGGGTACTTAACTATGGCTACACCTTC.

The CDR3 coding sequence is TGTGCCTCACGAACGGGAGGAATGAACACTGAAGCTTTCTTT. Translation gives CASRTGGMNTEAFF. This sequence joins TRBV7-9 and TRBJ1-1; D is undetermined. Germline assignment: CDR1 SEHNR and CDR2 FQNEAQ (reference sequence). V was cut by 11 bases and J by 0 bases, with 16 bases left in between. The CDR3 has 14 amino acids.

The chain uses TRBV7-9 and TRBJ2-5; 7 nucleotides match TRBD2. Trimming removed 5 bases from V and 4 bases from J; junction bases left unmatched: 10. The CDR3 covers 15 residues. Germline V CDR1 and CDR2: SEHNR, FQNEAQ (reference sequence). The CDR3: CASSVGLAVRETQYF. The DNA of the CDR3 is TGTGCCAGCAGCGTGGGGCTAGCGGTCCGAGAGACCCAGTACTTC. The variable domain in full, completed from reference TRBV7-9 and TRBJ2-5, reads DTGVSQNPRHKITKRGQNVTFRCDPISEHNRLYWYRQTLGQGPEFLTYFQNEAQLEKSRLLSDRFSAERPKGSFSTLEIQRTEQGDSAMYLCASSVGLAVRETQYFGPGTRLLVL.

The gene calls are TRBV6-6 and TRBJ1-1; D ambiguous. Deletions cut 5 bases from V and 1 base from J, with 8 bases between. Per the germline V gene, CDR1 is MNHNY and CDR2 is SVGAGI (reference sequence). The CDR3 spans 13 residues. Written as DNA, the CDR3 is TGTGCCAGCAGTGAGGGCCCGAACACTGAAGCTTTCTTT. This codes for CASSEGPNTEAFF.

This clone was observed a single time. V usage is TRBV2 and J usage is TRBJ1-1; D ambiguous. Germline V CDR1 and CDR2: SNHLY, FYNNEI. The CDR3 consists of 13 residues. Deletions cut 9 bases from V and 1 base from J, with 12 bases between. The CDR3 region is CARAKTGNTEAFF. For the CDR3, the DNA is TGTGCCAGGGCAAAAACGGGGAACACTGAAGCTTTCTTT. The full variable domain, with the rest looked up from reference TRBV2 and TRBJ1-1, is EPEVTQTPSHQVTQMGQEVILRCVPISNHLYFYWYRQILGQKVEFLVSFYNNEISEKSEIFDDQFSVERPDGSNFTLKIRSTKLEDSAMYFCARAKTGNTEAFFGQGTRLTVV.